The next 17 T cell receptor beta chains were all read from a single sample in a study of post-analysis software for immune sequencing data. Unique molecular identifiers were built into the TCR beta cDNA libraries. TCRdb independently ran MiXCR on the PCR reads; one entry per CDR3 protein. The repertoire holds about 430,000 distinct CDR3 sequences, with approximately 42% as singletons. General observations from the study: Among several TRBV segments more frequent in patients than controls were TRBV5-6, TRBV5-1 and TRBV20-1.

The antigens these receptors bind are not known. The sequenced sample was blood. These receptors were obtained from a girl aged 2 to 9 with multiple sclerosis.

The rearrangement joins TRBV5-1 to TRBJ2-7, with 7 bases that match TRBD1. Trimming took 4 bases from V and 5 from J; bases not matched to a gene: 12. The CDR3 is made up of 15 amino acids. Germline V CDR1 and CDR2: SGHRS, YFSETQ. In DNA, the CDR3 is TGCGCCAGCAGCCCTGGGACAGCGCCCGGTGACGAGCAGTACTTC. Residues: CASSPGTAPGDEQYF.

In this sample, this clonotype turned up a few times. The chain couples TRBV6-2 or TRBV6-3 to TRBJ2-1; D gene ambiguous. Trimming cost V 7 bases and J 2 bases, with 9 bases left between them. The CDR3 is 13 amino acids. The germline gives CDR1 MNHEY, CDR2 SVGEGT. The CDR3 nucleotides are TGTGCCAGCATTACACAACCCTACAATGAGCAGTTCTTC. It translates to CASITQPYNEQFF.

The chain carries TRBV12-3 or TRBV12-4 and TRBJ2-1; TRBD2 matches at 14 bases. This CDR3 contains 15 residues. Unmatched junction bases numbered 2, after V lost 6 bases and J lost 4 bases. CDR3 loop: CASRTSGRVYNEQFF. The CDR3 DNA sequence: TGTGCCAGCAGGACTAGCGGGAGGGTATACAATGAGCAGTTCTTC.

This clonotype appeared a few times. The chain has TRBV18 and TRBJ2-3; TRBD2 agrees at 13 bases. This CDR3 region has 18 residues. V gave up 3 bases and J gave up 0 bases; unmatched junction bases: 6. Germline V CDR1 and CDR2: KGHSH, LQKENI. The CDR3 DNA is TGTGCCAGCTCACCCCGATTGGGACTAGCGGGAAGCACAGATACGCAGTATTTT. This codes for CASSPRLGLAGSTDTQYF.

This rearrangement joins TRBV29-1 to TRBJ1-2; D unresolved. The CDR3 is 9 amino acids. Germline V CDR1 and CDR2: SQVTM, ANQGSEA. V shed 2 bases and J shed 8 bases, with 3 bases lying between them. The DNA for the CDR3 is TGCAGCGTTGAATTAGGCTACACCTTC. This translates into CSVELGYTF. Full variable domain (missing parts from reference TRBV29-1 and TRBJ1-2): SAVISQKPSRDICQRGTSLTIQCQVDSQVTMMFWYRQQPGQSLTLIATANQGSEATYESGFVIDKFPISRPNLTFSTLTVSNMSPEDSSIYLCSVELGYTFGSGTRLTVV.

Regarding this clonotype: One junction end does not reproduce the germline sequence, and a read error may be involved. CDR3 sequence: CVSSPEVGSNQPQHF. The CDR3 coding sequence is TGTGTCAGCAGTCCAGAGGTGGGTAGCAATCAGCCCCAGCATTTT. V and J are TRBV12-3 or TRBV12-4 and TRBJ1-5; no definite D call. CDR3 size: 15 residues.

This clonotype was seen a single time. This chain uses TRBV11-2 with TRBJ2-7, with D hard to call. The end of the DNA is better explained by TRBJ2-5, so the J call may be wrong. From germline, CDR1 is SGHAT and CDR2 FQNNGV. CDR3 size: 16 residues. The CDR3 nucleotides are TGTGCCAGCAGCTTTTTTCCACCCGACGGACAAGAGACCCAGTACTTC. Encoded protein: CASSFFPPDGQETQYF.

This clonotype turned up a few times. V is TRBV7-2 and J is TRBJ2-5; D is perhaps TRBD1 (7 bases). V was shortened by 2 bases and J by 1 base, with 11 bases between the two germline ends. Germline V CDR1 and CDR2: SGHTA, FQGNSA. The CDR3 runs to 15 residues. The CDR3 sequence: CASSLPGGFQETQYF. DNA of the CDR3: TGTGCCAGCAGCTTACCAGGGGGGTTCCAAGAGACCCAGTACTTC.

This clonotype was found once. J is TRBJ1-1 and V is TRBV29-1, with TRBD1 matching 7 bases. The CDR3 covers 15 residues. Germline lookup yields CDR1 SQVTM and CDR2 ANQGSEA. Losses at the gene ends were 6 bases for V and 2 bases for J; bases not matched to a gene: 12. CDR3 in amino acids: CSVETDRVRNTEAFF. In DNA, the CDR3 is TGCAGCGTCGAAACCGACAGGGTGCGAAACACTGAAGCTTTCTTT.

Points on this clonotype: A much larger clone is a single base away; this may be a read error. This chain uses TRBV4-2 with TRBJ2-1; tentative D call: TRBD2 (8 bases). The germline V gene encodes CDR1 LGHNA and CDR2 YNFKEQ. CDR3 size: 13 residues. DNA of the CDR3: TGTGCCACGGGAGGGGGCCCCTCCAATGGGCAGTTCTTC. This translates into CATGGGPSNGQFF.

The V gene is TRBV5-5, the J gene TRBJ2-3; perhaps D is TRBD1 or TRBD2 (5 bases each). CDR3 length equals 12 residues. Trimming pared 7 bases from V and 5 bases from J, leaving 11 bases between. CDR1 is SGHKS, CDR2 YYEKEE, per germline (reference sequence). The CDR3 reads CASSRDGDTQYF. The DNA for the CDR3 is TGTGCCAGCTCCAGGGACGGAGATACGCAGTATTTT.

About this clonotype itself: Germline and junction disagree at one end, which may indicate a read error. CDR3 DNA: TGTGCCTGCAGCCAGATGGAGCGAGATACGCAGTATTTT. It is translated as CACSQMERDTQYF. The chain recombines TRBV3-1 with TRBJ2-3; D is uncertain. CDR3 size: 13 residues. Germline loops: CDR1 LGHDT, CDR2 YNNKEL (reference sequence).

This clonotype was seen more than once but under ten times. The rearrangement links TRBV5-4 to TRBJ2-5; 9 bases align to TRBD1. CDR1 is SGHNT, CDR2 YYREEE, per germline (reference sequence). The CDR3 runs to 15 residues. The V and J ends lost 3 bases and 4 bases, in that order; junction bases with no gene match: 7. CDR3 sequence: CASSSPDRGLETQYF. Here the CDR3 DNA reads TGTGCCAGCAGCTCGCCGGACAGGGGTCTAGAGACCCAGTACTTC.

This clonotype was seen only a few times. The chain combines TRBV29-1 with TRBJ1-1; tentatively, D is TRBD1 (6 bases). The germline gives CDR1 SQVTM, CDR2 ANQGSEA. The CDR3 covers 13 residues. Between the trimmed V and J ends, which lost 5 bases and 0 bases, there was a span of 10 bases. Here the CDR3 reads CSVTGLMNTEAFF. DNA of the CDR3: TGCAGCGTTACAGGGTTAATGAACACTGAAGCTTTCTTT.

The chain recombines TRBV29-1 with TRBJ1-1; weak D call: TRBD1 (5 bases). V shed 6 bases and J shed 4 bases, with 21 bases lying between them. In germline, CDR1 is SQVTM, CDR2 ANQGSEA. The CDR3 is made up of 15 amino acids. The CDR3 region is CSVHPVGREATEAFF. DNA for the CDR3: TGCAGCGTCCACCCCGTCGGCAGGGAGGCCACTGAAGCTTTCTTT.

V and J are TRBV6-5 and TRBJ1-4; possibly TRBD1 for D (6 bases). Trimming took 5 bases from V and 5 from J, leaving 12 bases between them. Germline V CDR1 and CDR2: MNHEY, SVGAGI. The CDR3 contains 14 residues. The CDR3 spells CASSVQGLNEKLFF. CDR3 coding DNA: TGTGCCAGCAGTGTACAGGGATTAAATGAAAAACTGTTTTTT.

This chain uses TRBV29-1 with TRBJ1-1; 7 positions match TRBD1. The V gene's germline CDR1 is SQVTM and CDR2 ANQGSEA. Germline trimming cut 2 bases from V and 8 bases from J; bases unmatched to any gene: 8. The CDR3 is 13 residues long. CDR3 loop: CSVEREPGQEAFF. The DNA for the CDR3 is TGCAGCGTTGAAAGAGAACCGGGACAGGAAGCTTTCTTT.